These T cell receptor beta chains were read from a single sample in a study of shared clonotypes between healthy human individuals. Sequenced by immunoSEQ multiplex PCR; TCRdb stores in-frame clones only, minus some. Among roughly 2,500,000 clones listed, 93% were seen once. The sequencing input was naive CD4+ T cells from PBMCs. The receptors stem from a man aged 18 to 35 in good health. Some clones in this sample may be carry-over from other donors' samples. Each CDR3 is given with its conserved first and last residue. The D gene is left open where the match is weak. Size values are once, few and many counts, or a class for expanded clones, and some rows have none.

d_call j_call clone_size v_call cdr3_aa cdr3_nt
- TRBJ2-3 - TRBV6-1 CASSESSRSRTDTQYF TGTGCCAGCAGTGAATCCAGCCGGTCCCGCACAGATACGCAGTATTTT
TRBD2 TRBJ2-7 once TRBV4-1 CASSQDRTSNYEQYF TGCGCCAGCAGCCAAGATAGGACTAGCAACTACGAGCAGTACTTC
- TRBJ2-7 - TRBV2 CASTYGGAGEQYF TGTGCCAGCACTTACGGTGGGGCGGGAGAGCAGTACTTC
- TRBJ1-2 - TRBV6-5 CASSAPQGSYGYTF TGTGCCAGCAGCGCACCTCAGGGTTCCTATGGCTACACCTTC
- TRBJ2-1 - TRBV2 CASRLDTISYNEQFF TGTGCCAGCAGACTGGACACTATCTCCTACAATGAGCAGTTCTTC
TRBD2 TRBJ2-5 once TRBV7-3 CASSSASGRTETQYF TGTGCCAGCAGCTCAGCTAGCGGGAGAACAGAGACCCAGTACTTC
- TRBJ2-7 - TRBV6-6 CASRTRTSEREQYF TGTGCCAGCAGGACTAGAACATCCGAGCGCGAGCAGTACTTC
- TRBJ2-3 - TRBV5-1 CASSLAGDTDTQYF TGCGCCAGCAGCTTGGCCGGTGACACAGATACGCAGTATTTT
- TRBJ2-2 - TRBV14 CASSRGPVPNTGELFF TGTGCCAGCAGCCGGGGGCCTGTTCCTAACACCGGGGAGCTGTTTTTT
TRBD1 TRBJ1-4 - TRBV5-1 CASSLGTGKEKLFF TGCGCCAGCAGCTTGGGGACAGGGAAAGAAAAACTGTTTTTT
TRBD1 TRBJ1-2 few TRBV20-1 CSARQGKGYTF TGCAGTGCCCGACAGGGGAAGGGCTACACCTTC
- TRBJ2-3 many TRBV5-1 CASSYRGDTQYF TGCGCCAGCAGCTATAGGGGAGATACGCAGTATTTT
- TRBJ2-3 - TRBV11-1 CASSRGAGDTQYF TGTGCCAGCAGCCGTGGGGCGGGTGATACGCAGTATTTT
- TRBJ2-3 - TRBV7-3 CASSPGMGDTQYF TGTGCCAGCAGCCCGGGGATGGGCGATACGCAGTATTTT
- TRBJ1-1 - TRBV28 CASSGGQSHTEAFF TGTGCCAGCAGTGGAGGACAGTCCCACACTGAAGCTTTCTTT
- TRBJ1-1 - TRBV5-1 CASGDVRGDTEAFF TGCGCCAGCGGCGACGTGAGGGGAGACACTGAAGCTTTCTTT
TRBD2 TRBJ2-1 - TRBV4-1 CASARSGGEQFF TGCGCCAGCGCCAGGAGCGGGGGAGAGCAGTTCTTC
TRBD1 TRBJ2-7 once TRBV5-1 CASSLPGGTGGHEQYF TGCGCCAGCAGCTTGCCTGGCGGGACAGGAGGCCACGAGCAGTACTTC
- TRBJ1-1 - TRBV7-2 CASSLRPGSNTEAFF TGTGCCAGCAGCTTACGACCGGGATCGAACACTGAAGCTTTCTTT